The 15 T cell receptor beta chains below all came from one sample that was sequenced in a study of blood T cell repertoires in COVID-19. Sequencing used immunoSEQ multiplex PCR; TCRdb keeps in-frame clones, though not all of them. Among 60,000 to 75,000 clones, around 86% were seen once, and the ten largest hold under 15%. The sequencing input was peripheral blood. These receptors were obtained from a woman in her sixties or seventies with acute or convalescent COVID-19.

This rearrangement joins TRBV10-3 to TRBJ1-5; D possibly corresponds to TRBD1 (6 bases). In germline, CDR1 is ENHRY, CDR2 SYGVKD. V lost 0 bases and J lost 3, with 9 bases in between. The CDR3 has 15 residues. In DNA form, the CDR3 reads TGTGCCATCAGTGAGTCGGGGGGGGCCAATCAGCCCCAGCATTTT. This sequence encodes CAISESGGANQPQHF.

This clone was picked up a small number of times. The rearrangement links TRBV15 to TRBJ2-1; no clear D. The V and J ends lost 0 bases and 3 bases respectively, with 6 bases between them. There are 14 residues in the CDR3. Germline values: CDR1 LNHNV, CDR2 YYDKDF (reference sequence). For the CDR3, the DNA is TGTGCCACCAGCAGAGAAACAGACTACAATGAGCAGTTCTTC. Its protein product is CATSRETDYNEQFF.

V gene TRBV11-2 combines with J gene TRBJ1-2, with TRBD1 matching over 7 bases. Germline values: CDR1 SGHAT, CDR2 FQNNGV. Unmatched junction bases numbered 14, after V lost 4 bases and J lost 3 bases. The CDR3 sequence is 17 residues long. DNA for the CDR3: TGTGCCAGCAGCTCGATTCGGACAGGTCCGGAGGACTATGGCTACACCTTC. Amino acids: CASSSIRTGPEDYGYTF.

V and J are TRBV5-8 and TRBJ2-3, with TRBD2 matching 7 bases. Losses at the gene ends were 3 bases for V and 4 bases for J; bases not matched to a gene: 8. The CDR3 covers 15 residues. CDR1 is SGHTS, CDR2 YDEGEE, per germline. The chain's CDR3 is CASSSPRGRADTQYF. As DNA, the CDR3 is TGTGCCAGCAGCTCCCCGCGGGGGAGGGCAGATACGCAGTATTTT.

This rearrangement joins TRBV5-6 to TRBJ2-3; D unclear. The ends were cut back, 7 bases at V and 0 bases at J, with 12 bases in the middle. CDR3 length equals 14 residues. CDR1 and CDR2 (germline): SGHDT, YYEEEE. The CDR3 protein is CASSWRLSTDTQYF. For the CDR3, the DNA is TGTGCCAGCTCGTGGCGGTTGAGCACAGATACGCAGTATTTT. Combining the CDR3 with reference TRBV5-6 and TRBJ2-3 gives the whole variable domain DAGVTQSPTHLIKTRGQQVTLRCSPKSGHDTVSWYQQALGQGPQFIFQYYEEEERQRGNFPDRFSGHQFPNYSSELNVNALLLGDSALYLCASSWRLSTDTQYFGPGTRLTVL.

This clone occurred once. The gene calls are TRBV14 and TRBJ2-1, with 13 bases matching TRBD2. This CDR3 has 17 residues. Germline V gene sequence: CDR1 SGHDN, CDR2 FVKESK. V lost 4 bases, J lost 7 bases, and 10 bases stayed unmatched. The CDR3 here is CASSPPTGLAGRNEQFF. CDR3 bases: TGTGCCAGCAGCCCACCGACGGGACTAGCGGGGAGAAATGAGCAGTTCTTC. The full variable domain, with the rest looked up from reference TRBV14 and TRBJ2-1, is EAGVTQFPSHSVIEKGQTVTLRCDPISGHDNLYWYRRVMGKEIKFLLHFVKESKQDESGMPNNRFLAERTGGTYSTLKVQPAELEDSGVYFCASSPPTGLAGRNEQFFGPGTRLTVL.

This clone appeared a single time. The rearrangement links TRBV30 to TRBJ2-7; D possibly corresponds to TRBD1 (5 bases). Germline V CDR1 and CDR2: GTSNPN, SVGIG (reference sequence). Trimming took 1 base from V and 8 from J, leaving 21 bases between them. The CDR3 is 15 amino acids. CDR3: CAWSDTGFAVRKQYF. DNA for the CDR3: TGTGCCTGGAGTGATACAGGTTTTGCAGTGAGGAAGCAGTACTTC.

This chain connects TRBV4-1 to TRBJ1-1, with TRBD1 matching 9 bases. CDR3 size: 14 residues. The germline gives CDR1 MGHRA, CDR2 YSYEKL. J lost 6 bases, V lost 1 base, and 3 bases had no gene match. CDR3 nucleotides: TGCGCCAGCAGCCAAGGGACAGGGGTCTCTGAAGCTTTCTTT. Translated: CASSQGTGVSEAFF.

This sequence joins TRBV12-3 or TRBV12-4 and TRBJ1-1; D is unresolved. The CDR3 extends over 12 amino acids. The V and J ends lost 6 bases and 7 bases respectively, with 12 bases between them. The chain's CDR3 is CASSQEGFEAFF. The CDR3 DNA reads TGTGCCAGCAGCCAAGAGGGTTTTGAAGCTTTCTTT.

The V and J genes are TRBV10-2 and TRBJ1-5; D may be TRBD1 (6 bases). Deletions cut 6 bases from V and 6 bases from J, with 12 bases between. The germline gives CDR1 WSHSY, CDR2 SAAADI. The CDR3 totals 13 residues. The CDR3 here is CASRRTVSQPQHF. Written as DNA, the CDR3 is TGCGCCAGCAGGCGGACAGTTTCTCAGCCCCAGCATTTT.

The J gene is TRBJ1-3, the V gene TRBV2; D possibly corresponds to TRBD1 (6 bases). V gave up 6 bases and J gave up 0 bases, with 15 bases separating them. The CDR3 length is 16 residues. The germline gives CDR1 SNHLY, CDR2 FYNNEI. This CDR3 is CASSLYLTGSGNTIYF. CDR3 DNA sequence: TGTGCCAGCAGCTTGTACCTGACAGGCTCTGGAAACACCATATATTTT.

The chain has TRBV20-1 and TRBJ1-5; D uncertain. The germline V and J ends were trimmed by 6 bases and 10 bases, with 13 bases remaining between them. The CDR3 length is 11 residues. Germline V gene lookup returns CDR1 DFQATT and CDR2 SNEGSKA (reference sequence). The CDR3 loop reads CSASDATPQHF. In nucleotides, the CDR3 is TGCAGTGCCTCTGACGCGACTCCCCAGCATTTT.

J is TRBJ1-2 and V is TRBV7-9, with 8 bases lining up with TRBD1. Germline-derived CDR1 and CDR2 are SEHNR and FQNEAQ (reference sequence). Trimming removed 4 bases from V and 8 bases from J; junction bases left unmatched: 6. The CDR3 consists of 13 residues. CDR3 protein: CASSSTGVGGYTF. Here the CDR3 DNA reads TGTGCCAGCAGCTCGACAGGGGTAGGAGGCTACACCTTC.

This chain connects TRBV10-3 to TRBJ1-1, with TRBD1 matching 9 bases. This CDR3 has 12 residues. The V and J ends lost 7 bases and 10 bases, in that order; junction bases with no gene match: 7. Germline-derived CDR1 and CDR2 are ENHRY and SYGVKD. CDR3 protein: CAIITGQGRAFF. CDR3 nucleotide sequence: TGTGCCATCATTACCGGACAGGGGAGAGCTTTCTTT.

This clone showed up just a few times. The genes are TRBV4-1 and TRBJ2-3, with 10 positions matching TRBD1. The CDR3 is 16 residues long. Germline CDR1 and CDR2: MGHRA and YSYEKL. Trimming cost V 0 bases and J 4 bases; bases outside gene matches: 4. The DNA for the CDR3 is TGCGCCAGCAGCCAAGAATCAGGACAGGGGGCAGATACGCAGTATTTT. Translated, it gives CASSQESGQGADTQYF.